Following are 14 T cell receptor beta chains from one sample sequenced in a study of cytomegalovirus exposure and HLA in healthy donors. It was with 60 Vbeta and 13 Jbeta primers that the PCR ran. Assay used: immunoSEQ multiplex PCR; TCRdb lists only in-frame clones, some missing. The table lists some 110,000 clones, about 74% of them singletons, with about 4.9% in the top ten. The sequencing input was PBMCs. The receptors were gathered from a man aged 25 to 45 in good health and CMV-seropositive.

V gene TRBV6-5 combines with J gene TRBJ2-3; D gene unclear. Germline CDR1 MNHEY, CDR2 SVGAGI. This CDR3 is built from 15 residues. V gave up 6 bases and J gave up 4 bases, with 17 bases separating them. CDR3 region: CASRLGRVGADTQYF. CDR3 in DNA: TGTGCCAGCAGACTCGGCCGGGTAGGCGCAGATACGCAGTATTTT.

The rearrangement uses TRBV28 and TRBJ2-1; 11 nucleotides agree with TRBD1. This CDR3 region has 15 residues. Germline loops: CDR1 MDHEN, CDR2 SYDVKM. The V gene end was trimmed by 3 bases and the J gene end by 6 bases; junction bases not matched to a gene: 4. The CDR3 region has the DNA TGTGCCAGCAGTTTGGCCGGGACAGGGGGCAATGAGCAGTTCTTC. It codes for CASSLAGTGGNEQFF. The full variable domain, rest sourced from reference TRBV28 and TRBJ2-1, is DVKVTQSSRYLVKRTGEKVFLECVQDMDHENMFWYRQDPGLGLRLIYFSYDVKMKEKGDIPEGYSVSREKKERFSLILESASTNQTSMYLCASSLAGTGGNEQFFGPGTRLTVL.

The V and J genes are TRBV7-2 and TRBJ2-3; tentative D call: TRBD2 (6 bases). This CDR3 comprises 18 residues. Germline loops: CDR1 SGHTA, CDR2 FQGNSA. Trimming pared 1 base from V and 5 bases from J, leaving 22 bases between. The CDR3 is CASSLVYAGPPAGDTQYF. In DNA form, the CDR3 reads TGTGCCAGCAGCTTAGTGTATGCGGGGCCCCCCGCCGGAGATACGCAGTATTTT. Full variable domain (remainder filled in from reference TRBV7-2 and TRBJ2-3): GAGVSQSPSNKVTEKGKDVELRCDPISGHTALYWYRQSLGQGLEFLIYFQGNSAPDKSGLPSDRFSAERTGGSVSTLTIQRTQQEDSAVYLCASSLVYAGPPAGDTQYFGPGTRLTVL.

This clone was seen more than once but under ten times. The rearrangement uses TRBV21-1 and TRBJ2-1; TRBD2 reflects the table's D call only, with no check against the DNA. TRBV21-1 has pseudogene status. CDR3 length: 11 residues. This CDR3 reads CASSGSFHSFF. The CDR3 nucleotides read TGTGCCAGCAGCGGGAGCTTCCACTCGTTCTTC.

The chain links TRBV6-1 to TRBJ1-1; 12 bases fit TRBD1. Germline CDR1 is MNHNS and CDR2 is SASEGT. This CDR3 contains 18 residues. J lost 4 bases, V lost 3 bases, and 12 bases had no gene match. This CDR3 reads CASSDRSRDRGQRTEAFF. As DNA, the CDR3 is TGTGCCAGCAGTGATCGGTCCCGGGACAGGGGGCAACGCACTGAAGCTTTCTTT.

This clone was detected only a few times. V is TRBV6-4 and J is TRBJ2-2; D not resolved. Germline CDR1 MRHNA, CDR2 SNTAGT. The length of the CDR3 is 13 residues. Trimming took 2 bases from V and 3 from J, leaving 4 bases between them. The CDR3 loop reads CASSDRDTGELFF. The CDR3 DNA sequence: TGTGCCAGCAGTGACCGGGACACCGGGGAGCTGTTTTTT.

The chain recombines TRBV30 with TRBJ1-2; TRBD1 aligns across 7 bases. The germline V gene has CDR1 GTSNPN and CDR2 SVGIG (reference sequence). The ends lost 3 bases at V and 4 bases at J; junction bases unmatched: 8. This CDR3 spans 14 amino acids. CDR3 loop: CAWSGVGQFYGYTF. The CDR3 DNA follows: TGTGCCTGGAGCGGCGTGGGACAGTTCTATGGCTACACCTTC.

The V gene is TRBV5-1, the J gene TRBJ1-2, with 8 bases matching TRBD1. From germline, CDR1 is SGHRS and CDR2 YFSETQ. Germline trimming cut 4 bases from V and 4 bases from J; bases unmatched to any gene: 9. The CDR3 extends over 15 amino acids. The CDR3 sequence: CASSLVGQESYGYTF. The CDR3 DNA is TGCGCCAGCAGCCTAGTGGGACAGGAAAGCTATGGCTACACCTTC.

The chain carries TRBV5-6 and TRBJ2-1, with no clear D. Trimming stripped 4 bases from V and 8 bases from J, with 19 bases between. Germline CDR1 and CDR2: SGHDT and YYEEEE. The CDR3 length is 15 residues. The CDR3 nucleotides read TGTGCCAGCAGCCTCTTAGACGTTGTGGGCTATGAGCAGTTCTTC. Encoded protein: CASSLLDVVGYEQFF.

V and J are TRBV5-4 and TRBJ2-5, with a tentative D call TRBD2 (6 bases). The CDR3 has 14 residues. Germline CDR1 and CDR2: SGHNT and YYREEE (reference sequence). V was shortened by 0 bases and J by 4 bases, with 10 bases between the two germline ends. DNA of the CDR3: TGTGCCAGCAGCTTGGGCGGAGGGACAGAGACCCAGTACTTC. Translated: CASSLGGGTETQYF.

In regard to this clone: One end of the junction is discordant with germline, which a read error may explain. The rearrangement joins TRBV7-6 to TRBJ1-2; 7 nucleotides agree with TRBD1. The germline gives CDR1 SGHVS, CDR2 FNYEAQ. There are 13 residues in the CDR3. The DNA of the CDR3 is TGTGCCAGCAGCCCAGCAGGGGGGAATGGCTACCCCTTC. Translated, it gives CASSPAGGNGYPF.

The chain has TRBV28 and TRBJ2-5; D possibly corresponds to TRBD2 (6 bases). The J call could be wrong; TRBJ2-7 is a better fit for the DNA end. Germline V CDR1 and CDR2: MDHEN, SYDVKM. There are 15 residues in the CDR3. The CDR3 region is CASSKAAGRFYEQYF. The CDR3 nucleotides are TGTGCCAGCAGTAAAGCCGCGGGGCGATTTTACGAGCAGTACTTC.

This clone was recorded a few times. The chain has TRBV4-1 and TRBJ2-7, with TRBD1 matching 8 bases. The CDR3 runs 16 residues. V trimming: 4 bases; J trimming: 2 bases; junction bases outside the gene matches: 10. CDR1 and CDR2 (germline): MGHRA, YSYEKL. The CDR3 DNA sequence: TGCGCCAGCAGCCTACTACGCGGACAGGGAGCCTACGAGCAGTACTTC. Its translation: CASSLLRGQGAYEQYF.

The V and J genes are TRBV4-2 and TRBJ1-1; D unclear. Deletions cut 1 base from V and 5 bases from J, with 17 bases between. CDR3 length: 16 amino acids. The V gene's germline CDR1 is LGHNA and CDR2 YNFKEQ. CDR3 coding DNA: TGTGCCAGCAGCCAAGGAGGAGGCGGTTGGAGAACTGAAGCTTTCTTT. As protein: CASSQGGGGWRTEAFF.